These T cell receptor beta chains were read from a single sample in a study of T cells in Graves' hyperthyroidism and ophthalmopathy. TCRdb fed the multiplex PCR reads into MiXCR, producing one record per CDR3 protein. The sample carries roughly 500,000 distinct CDR3 sequences, approximately 48% recorded once. Material: peripheral blood or thyroid tissue (not recorded which). The receptors originated from an adult woman with Graves' disease, either hyperthyroidism or ophthalmopathy (not recorded which). Each CDR3 is given with its conserved first and last residue. The size entry is marked missing in some rows and otherwise reads once, few, many or a size class.

>TRBV5-1|TRBJ2-2|NA
CASSFPGTGELCF
>TRBV29-1|TRBJ1-1|NA
CSVGQGALTEAFF
>TRBV5-8|TRBJ2-7|many
CASSFASGRGYEQYF
>TRBV10-3|TRBJ2-7|NA
CAISWDRSYEQYF
>TRBV20-1|TRBJ1-5|once
CSASRGFSQPQHF
>TRBV5-1|TRBJ2-5|many
CASSLVEGETQYF
>TRBV9|TRBJ1-5|NA
CASSVGFHSNQPQHF
>TRBV2|TRBJ1-5|many
CASKGRISNQPQHF
>TRBV12-3/TRBV12-4|TRBJ1-6|NA
CASRAGTGLNSPLHF
>TRBV28|TRBJ2-7|NA
CASLTHGTEQYF
>TRBV29-1|TRBJ1-2|NA
CSVVNSFGYTF
>TRBV12-3/TRBV12-4|TRBJ1-5|many
CASTTDSNQPQHF
>TRBV29-1|TRBJ2-7|few
CSVELRVDEQYF
>TRBV20-1|TRBJ1-1|few
CSAATGLDTEAFF
>TRBV5-1|TRBJ1-5|few
CASSLGTGRYQDQPQHF
>TRBV20-1|TRBJ1-6|NA
CSARGVDKTQPLHF
>TRBV5-1|TRBJ2-5|NA
CASSLTRAMTQETQYF
>TRBV5-4|TRBJ2-7|once
CASRHGVGSYEQYF
>TRBV20-1|TRBJ2-5|NA
CSASASETQYF
>TRBV28|TRBJ2-5|few
CASSSPDSQETQYF
>TRBV14|TRBJ2-5|few
CASSQDLAGVLVTQYF
>TRBV25-1|TRBJ2-5|NA
CASSRSRGGEETQYF